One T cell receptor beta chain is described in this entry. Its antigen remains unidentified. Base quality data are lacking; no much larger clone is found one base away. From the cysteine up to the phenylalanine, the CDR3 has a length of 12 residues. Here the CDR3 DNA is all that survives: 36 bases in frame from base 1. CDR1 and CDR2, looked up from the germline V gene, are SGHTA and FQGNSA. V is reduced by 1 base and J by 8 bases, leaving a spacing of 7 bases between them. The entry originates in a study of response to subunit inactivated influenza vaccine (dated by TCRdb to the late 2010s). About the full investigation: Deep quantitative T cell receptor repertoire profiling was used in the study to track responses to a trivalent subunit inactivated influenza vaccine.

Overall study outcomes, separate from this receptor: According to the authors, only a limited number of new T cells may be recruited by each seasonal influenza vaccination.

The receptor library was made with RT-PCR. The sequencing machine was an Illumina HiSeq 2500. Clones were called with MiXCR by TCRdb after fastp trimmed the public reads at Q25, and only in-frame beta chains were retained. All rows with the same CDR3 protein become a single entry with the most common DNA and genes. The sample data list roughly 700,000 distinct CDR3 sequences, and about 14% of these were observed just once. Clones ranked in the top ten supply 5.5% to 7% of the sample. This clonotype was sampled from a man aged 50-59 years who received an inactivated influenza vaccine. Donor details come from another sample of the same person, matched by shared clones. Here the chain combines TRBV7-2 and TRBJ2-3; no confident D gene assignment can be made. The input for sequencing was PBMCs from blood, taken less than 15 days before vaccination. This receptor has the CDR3 CASSLGPATQYF. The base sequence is TGTGCCAGCAGCTTAGGGCCAGCTACGCAGTATTTT.